This T cell receptor (beta chain) was profiled in a study of blood T cell repertoires in COVID-19. About the study: Samples came from the United States, Italy and Spain, spanning acute and convalescent COVID-19. The cDNA or gDNA used as material had been derived from T cells, B-cell-depleted T cells, or PBMCs.

Trimming removed 6 bases from V and 9 bases from J; junction bases left unmatched: 5. Germline V gives CDR1 SGHTA, CDR2 FQGTGA. This CDR3 has 12 amino acids. Authors' analysis steps: Amplifying reference gene primers gave estimates of nucleated cell counts. Produced via immunoSEQ multiplex PCR; TCRdb's table is partial and in-frame only. The DNA was the basis for D and trimming; V, J and clone size are from that table. This sample has tens of thousands of clones, with 85% to 90% found just once. This clone was detected a few times. The clonotype originates from a woman older than 75 in a cohort sampled during active or convalescent COVID-19. Sequenced sample: peripheral blood. This chain joins TRBV7-3 and TRBJ2-1; 7 nucleotides agree with TRBD2. CDR3 bases: TGTGCCAGCAGAACCAGCGGGGCTGAGCAGTTCTTC. It translates to CASRTSGAEQFF.